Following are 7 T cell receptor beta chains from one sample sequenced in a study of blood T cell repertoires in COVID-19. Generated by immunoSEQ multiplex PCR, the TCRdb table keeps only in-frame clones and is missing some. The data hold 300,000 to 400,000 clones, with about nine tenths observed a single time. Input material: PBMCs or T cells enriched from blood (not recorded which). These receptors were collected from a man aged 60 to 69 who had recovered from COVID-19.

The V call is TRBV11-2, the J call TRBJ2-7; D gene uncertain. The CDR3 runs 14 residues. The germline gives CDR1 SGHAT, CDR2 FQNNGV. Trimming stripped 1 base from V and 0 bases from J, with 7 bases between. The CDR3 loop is CASSLVDGSYEQYF. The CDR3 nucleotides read TGTGCCAGCAGCTTAGTAGATGGCTCCTACGAGCAGTACTTC.

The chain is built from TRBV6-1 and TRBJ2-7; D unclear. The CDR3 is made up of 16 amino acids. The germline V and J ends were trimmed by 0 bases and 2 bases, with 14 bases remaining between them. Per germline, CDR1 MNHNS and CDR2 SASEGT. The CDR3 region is CASSEAPAGSPYEQYF. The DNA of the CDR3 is TGTGCCAGCAGTGAAGCGCCGGCAGGTTCCCCCTACGAGCAGTACTTC.

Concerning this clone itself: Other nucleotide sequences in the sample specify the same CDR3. CDR3 bases: TGTGCCAGCAGCTTGAGACAGGGCGACTATGGCTACACCTTC. Protein: CASSLRQGDYGYTF. This chain connects TRBV5-4 to TRBJ1-2; 7 bases line up with TRBD1. Germline-derived CDR1 and CDR2 are SGHNT and YYREEE (reference sequence). This CDR3 region has 14 residues. The V gene end was trimmed by 1 base and the J gene end by 3 bases; junction bases not matched to a gene: 3.

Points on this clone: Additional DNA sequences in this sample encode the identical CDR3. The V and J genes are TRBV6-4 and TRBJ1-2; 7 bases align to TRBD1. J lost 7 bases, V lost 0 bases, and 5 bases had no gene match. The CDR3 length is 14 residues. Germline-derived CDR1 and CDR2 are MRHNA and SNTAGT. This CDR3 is CASSDSIGGGGYTF. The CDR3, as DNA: TGTGCCAGCAGTGACTCGATAGGGGGCGGTGGCTACACCTTC.

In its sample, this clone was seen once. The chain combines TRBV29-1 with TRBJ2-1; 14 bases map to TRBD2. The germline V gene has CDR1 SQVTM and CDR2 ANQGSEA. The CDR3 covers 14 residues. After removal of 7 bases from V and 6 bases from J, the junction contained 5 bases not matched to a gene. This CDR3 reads CSAGLAGDSNEQFF. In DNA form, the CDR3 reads TGCAGCGCGGGACTAGCGGGAGATTCCAATGAGCAGTTCTTC.

The CDR3 region has the DNA TGTGCCAGCAGCTTAGTTGGGCAGGGGGTCCGGCAGCCCCAGCATTTT. Protein product: CASSLVGQGVRQPQHF. This chain links TRBV7-9 with TRBJ1-5; TRBD1 agrees at 7 bases. The CDR3 loop spans 16 amino acids. V was clipped by 1 base and J by 7 bases; unmatched bases: 10. Germline CDR1 is SEHNR and CDR2 is FQNEAQ (reference sequence).

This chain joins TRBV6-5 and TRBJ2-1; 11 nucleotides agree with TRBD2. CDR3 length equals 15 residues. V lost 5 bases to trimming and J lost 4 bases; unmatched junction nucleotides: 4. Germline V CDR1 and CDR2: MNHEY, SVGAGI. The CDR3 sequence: CASSLTSGEYNEQFF. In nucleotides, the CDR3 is TGTGCCAGCAGTCTGACTAGCGGGGAGTACAATGAGCAGTTCTTC.